Presented here are 26 T cell receptor beta chains from one specimen sequenced in a study of shared T cell receptors in the human thymus. The data were produced by immunoSEQ multiplex PCR, yet TCRdb's version contains in-frame clones alone and is incomplete. The data show around 730,000 clones, roughly 85% seen once. The sample was also reused in another study, on human thymus T cells.

Input material: thymocytes. The receptors here all came from a girl under three years old with a congenital heart defect.

This chain joins TRBV2 and TRBJ2-7, with TRBD2 as a possible D gene (6 bases). Germline values: CDR1 SNHLY, CDR2 FYNNEI. This CDR3 is 13 amino acids long. V lost 6 bases to trimming and J lost 5 bases, with 14 bases between them. This CDR3 reads CASRGGGVNEQYF. The CDR3, as DNA: TGTGCCAGCAGGGGCGGCGGGGTCAACGAGCAGTACTTC.

This CDR3 is CATRTAKYGYTF. In DNA form, the CDR3 reads TGTGCCACCCGGACAGCGAAGTATGGCTACACCTTC. This chain uses TRBV19 with TRBJ1-2, with D perhaps matching TRBD1 (6 bases). V was shortened by 10 bases and J by 5 bases, with 14 bases between the two germline ends. The CDR3 loop spans 12 amino acids. From germline, CDR1 is LNHDA and CDR2 SQIVND (reference sequence).

For this clone: Other DNA sequences from this sample encode an identical CDR3 as well. V and J are TRBV2 and TRBJ2-3, with a tentative D call TRBD1 (5 bases). The V end lost 1 base, the J end lost 4 bases, and 6 bases lay between the germline ends. The CDR3 has 13 amino acids. Germline CDR1 reads SNHLY; CDR2 reads FYNNEI. DNA of the CDR3: TGTGCCAGCAGTGAAGGGGGCGCAGATACGCAGTATTTT. Translating it yields CASSEGGADTQYF.

In its sample, this clone was seen once. V usage is TRBV5-6 and J usage is TRBJ2-7, with D maybe TRBD2 (6 bases). Germline V CDR1 and CDR2: SGHDT, YYEEEE. CDR3 size: 15 residues. The V end was cut by 7 bases, the J end by 6 bases, with 23 bases between. The CDR3 loop reads CASSMGLLLVSEQYF. In DNA, the CDR3 is TGTGCCAGCTCAATGGGACTCCTCCTAGTCTCCGAGCAGTACTTC.

The CDR3 DNA is TGTGCCAGCCATGCCTCCCTCTACGCGGGGGGAACCGGGGAGCTGTTTTTT. This translates into CASHASLYAGGTGELFF. The chain combines TRBV28 with TRBJ2-2; 8 nucleotides align to TRBD2. This CDR3 region has 17 residues. Germline CDR1 is MDHEN and CDR2 is SYDVKM. The V gene end was trimmed by 8 bases and the J gene end by 5 bases; junction bases not matched to a gene: 16. Together with reference TRBV28 and TRBJ2-2, the CDR3 gives the full variable domain: DVKVTQSSRYLVKRTGEKVFLECVQDMDHENMFWYRQDPGLGLRLIYFSYDVKMKEKGDIPEGYSVSREKKERFSLILESASTNQTSMYLCASHASLYAGGTGELFFGEGSRLTVL.

The chain recombines TRBV10-3 with TRBJ2-1; D is possibly TRBD1 (6 bases). This CDR3 has 13 residues. Germline CDR1 reads ENHRY; CDR2 reads SYGVKD. Trimming pared 8 bases from V and 2 bases from J, leaving 10 bases between. The CDR3 nucleotides are TGTGCCATCTCCCGGACAGCCTACAATGAGCAGTTCTTC. Translating it yields CAISRTAYNEQFF.

This clone was recorded a few times. The chain is built from TRBV7-2 and TRBJ2-7, with D maybe TRBD1 (5 bases). V shed 1 base and J shed 0 bases, with 7 bases lying between them. The CDR3 runs 14 residues. CDR1 SGHTA and CDR2 FQGNSA come from the germline V gene. Here the CDR3 reads CASSLEQVSYEQYF. The CDR3 bases are TGTGCCAGCAGCTTAGAACAGGTCTCCTACGAGCAGTACTTC. The variable domain in full, completed from reference TRBV7-2 and TRBJ2-7, reads GAGVSQSPSNKVTEKGKDVELRCDPISGHTALYWYRQSLGQGLEFLIYFQGNSAPDKSGLPSDRFSAERTGGSVSTLTIQRTQQEDSAVYLCASSLEQVSYEQYFGPGTRLTVT.

The J gene is TRBJ2-7, the V gene TRBV27; D is ambiguous. The CDR3 runs to 14 residues. The V end was cut by 5 bases, the J end by 1 base, with 12 bases between. Germline values: CDR1 MNHEY, CDR2 SMNVEV (reference sequence). CDR3 coding DNA: TGTGCCAGCAGTGTGCACACTACTTCCTACGAGCAGTACTTC. Translation: CASSVHTTSYEQYF.

This rearrangement joins TRBV6-5 to TRBJ2-7; D remains ambiguous. The V gene lost 5 bases and the J gene lost 7 bases, with 12 bases spanning the gap. CDR1 is MNHEY and CDR2 is SVGAGI in the germline V gene. The CDR3 sequence is 12 residues long. CDR3 in amino acids: CASSPPSREQYF. DNA of the CDR3: TGTGCCAGCAGTCCCCCCTCCCGGGAGCAGTACTTC.

The chain uses TRBV7-9 and TRBJ2-7, with a weak D call TRBD1 (6 bases). Germline assignment: CDR1 SEHNR and CDR2 FQNEAQ (reference sequence). The CDR3 length is 14 residues. V dropped 3 bases and J dropped 0 bases, with 9 bases sitting between them. DNA of the CDR3: TGTGCCAGCAGCTTTTCACAGGGCTCCTACGAGCAGTACTTC. Its protein is CASSFSQGSYEQYF.

There are a few counts of this clone. Mismatch with germline at one junction end may stem from a read error. The genes are TRBV19 and TRBJ2-7, with 9 bases fitting TRBD1. The CDR3 extends over 15 amino acids. Germline-derived CDR1 and CDR2 are LNHDA and SQIVND (reference sequence). CDR3: CASNMGQGQSFEQYF. Here the CDR3 DNA reads TGTGCCAGTAATATGGGACAGGGTCAGTCCTTCGAGCAGTACTTC.

The chain joins TRBV7-3 to TRBJ2-2; TRBD1 matches 10 bases. Trimming removed 5 bases from V and 2 bases from J; junction bases left unmatched: 11. The CDR3 contains 18 residues. Germline CDR1 is SGHTA and CDR2 is FQGTGA. The CDR3 reads CASSPSPGQGGNTGELFF. CDR3 nucleotide sequence: TGTGCCAGCAGCCCCTCCCCTGGACAGGGGGGTAACACCGGGGAGCTGTTTTTT.

This chain joins TRBV4-1 and TRBJ1-1, with a tentative D call TRBD1 (5 bases). Germline lookup yields CDR1 MGHRA and CDR2 YSYEKL. The CDR3 spans 19 residues. Trimming removed 4 bases at V and 2 bases at J, with 26 bases between. This CDR3 is CASSRHTSQETQENTEAFF. Written as DNA, the CDR3 is TGCGCCAGCAGCCGACACACGAGCCAGGAGACACAGGAAAACACTGAAGCTTTCTTT.

This clone occurred once. The genes are TRBV7-2 and TRBJ2-5; possibly TRBD2 for D (6 bases). The CDR3 loop spans 15 amino acids. Trimming removed 5 bases from V and 0 bases from J, with 13 bases in between. The germline gives CDR1 SGHTA, CDR2 FQGNSA. The chain's CDR3 is CASSLPWTNQETQYF. CDR3 sequence (DNA): TGTGCCAGCAGCCTCCCTTGGACTAACCAAGAGACCCAGTACTTC.

The V call is TRBV5-6, the J call TRBJ2-1; 16 bases fit TRBD2. The CDR3 has 19 residues. Losses at the gene ends were 0 bases for V and 4 bases for J; bases not matched to a gene: 7. CDR1 is SGHDT, CDR2 YYEEEE, per germline. CDR3 DNA sequence: TGTGCCAGCAGCTTGGTCGGGACTAGCGGGGGGGTCGGTTACAATGAGCAGTTCTTC. Its protein product is CASSLVGTSGGVGYNEQFF.

This clone was seen only a few times. The chain carries TRBV11-2 and TRBJ1-1, with 7 nucleotides matching TRBD1. The CDR3 covers 13 residues. V was pared by 5 bases and J by 6 bases, with 6 bases of the junction left unmatched. Germline V gene sequence: CDR1 SGHAT, CDR2 FQNNGV. The CDR3: CASSPGQDAEAFF. DNA for the CDR3: TGTGCCAGCAGCCCCGGACAGGACGCTGAAGCTTTCTTT.

The chain employs TRBV11-2 and TRBJ1-5; tentative D call: TRBD1 (5 bases). The germline V gene has CDR1 SGHAT and CDR2 FQNNGV. Deletions cut 2 bases from V and 5 bases from J, with 10 bases between. The CDR3 loop spans 14 amino acids. CDR3 nucleotide sequence: TGTGCCAGCAGCTTATCAGGGTTCCATCAGCCCCAGCATTTT. The encoded protein is CASSLSGFHQPQHF.

There are a few counts of this clone. The chain has TRBV18 and TRBJ2-7; D is possibly TRBD1 (7 bases). With 3 bases removed from V and 4 bases from J, the gap between germline ends came to 13 bases. The germline CDR1 and CDR2 sequences are KGHSH and LQKENI. The CDR3 extends over 14 amino acids. The chain's CDR3 is CASSPRGDVYEQYF. Here the CDR3 DNA reads TGTGCCAGCTCACCCAGGGGGGATGTATACGAGCAGTACTTC.

V gene TRBV10-3 combines with J gene TRBJ1-1; possible D gene TRBD1, 6 bases. The CDR3 is made up of 16 amino acids. V lost 5 bases to trimming and J lost 5 bases, with 21 bases between them. Germline values: CDR1 ENHRY, CDR2 SYGVKD. Here the CDR3 DNA reads TGTGCCATCAGTCCTAGGACAGTTTATGGGTTTACTGAAGCTTTCTTT. It encodes CAISPRTVYGFTEAFF.

The CDR3 DNA sequence: TGTGCCAGCAGTGCACACAGGGGGCTCTATGGGGCCAACGTCCTGACTTTC. Its translation: CASSAHRGLYGANVLTF. V and J are TRBV6-1 and TRBJ2-6, with 9 positions matching TRBD1. The germline V gene has CDR1 MNHNS and CDR2 SASEGT. The trim removed 4 bases at V and 3 bases at J, leaving 7 bases unmatched. The CDR3 extends over 17 amino acids.

The V and J genes are TRBV29-1 and TRBJ2-2, with D maybe TRBD2 (6 bases). The V gene's germline CDR1 is SQVTM and CDR2 ANQGSEA. Trimming removed 0 bases from V and 7 bases from J, with 9 bases in between. There are 13 residues in the CDR3. This CDR3 is CSVEDRGNGELFF. The CDR3 nucleotides read TGCAGCGTTGAAGACCGGGGGAACGGGGAGCTGTTTTTT.

The chain employs TRBV9 and TRBJ1-1; D is unresolved. V lost 4 bases and J lost 0, with 16 bases in between. Germline values: CDR1 SGDLS, CDR2 YYNGEE. The CDR3 is made up of 16 amino acids. The CDR3 sequence is CASSPGGRALNTEAFF. The DNA of the CDR3 is TGTGCCAGCAGCCCGGGAGGTCGGGCCCTGAACACTGAAGCTTTCTTT.

This clone was seen a handful of times. V usage is TRBV13 and J usage is TRBJ2-2; a weak D match, TRBD1 (6 bases). V shed 6 bases and J shed 3 bases, with 23 bases lying between them. The CDR3 runs 18 residues. Germline V lookup: CDR1 PRHDT, CDR2 FYEKMQ (reference sequence). This chain's CDR3 is CASSPGSGRGLYTGELFF. CDR3 in DNA: TGTGCCAGCAGTCCCGGGTCTGGCAGGGGTCTTTACACCGGGGAGCTGTTTTTT. The whole variable domain, remainder taken from reference TRBV13 and TRBJ2-2, is AAGVIQSPRHLIKEKRETATLKCYPIPRHDTVYWYQQGPGQDPQFLISFYEKMQSDKGSIPDRFSAQQFSDYHSELNMSSLELGDSALYFCASSPGSGRGLYTGELFFGEGSRLTVL.

CDR3 nucleotides: TGTGCCAGCACCAGCTTGGGGGGGACACAGGGTCACATGAACACTGAAGCTTTCTTT. Its protein product is CASTSLGGTQGHMNTEAFF. The chain links TRBV9 to TRBJ1-1, with D possibly TRBD1 on 6 matching bases. Per the germline V gene, CDR1 is SGDLS and CDR2 is YYNGEE. The CDR3 covers 19 residues. V was shortened by 6 bases and J by 0 bases, with 27 bases between the two germline ends. Full variable domain (missing parts from reference TRBV9 and TRBJ1-1): DSGVTQTPKHLITATGQRVTLRCSPRSGDLSVYWYQQSLDQGLQFLIQYYNGEERAKGNILERFSAQQFPDLHSELNLSSLELGDSALYFCASTSLGGTQGHMNTEAFFGQGTRLTVV.

The chain uses TRBV5-5 and TRBJ1-4; no clear D. CDR3 length: 17 residues. The V gene lost 1 base and the J gene lost 5 bases, with 18 bases spanning the gap. Germline loops: CDR1 SGHKS, CDR2 YYEKEE (reference sequence). CDR3 DNA: TGTGCCAGCAGCTTGAAGGGAGAGTTGGGAGCGAATGAAAAACTGTTTTTT. It yields the protein CASSLKGELGANEKLFF.

The V and J genes are TRBV11-2 and TRBJ2-7, with D possibly being TRBD1 (6 bases). The CDR3 runs 18 residues. Trimming removed 4 bases from V and 4 bases from J, with 26 bases in between. Germline V gene data show CDR1 as SGHAT and CDR2 as FQNNGV. The DNA of the CDR3 is TGTGCCAGCAGCTACTCCTCCGGGACACCAAGTTTCATATACGAGCAGTACTTC. Its protein product is CASSYSSGTPSFIYEQYF.